These 28 T cell receptor beta chains were all obtained from the same sample, sequenced in a study of tumor and adjacent non-tumor tissue in lung cancer. No cell sorting was done before RNA was extracted from the tissue. Distant lung tissue was collected more than 3 cm away from the tumor edge. The library came from three nested PCR rounds adapted from ARM-PCR protocols. TCRdb called the multiplex PCR reads again in MiXCR, with one record for every CDR3 protein. The sample contains tens of thousands of distinct CDR3 sequences, approximately 71% of which appear only once. The specimen was distant non-tumor lung tissue. These receptors were taken from a woman between 50 and 59 years old with non-small cell lung cancer.

In regard to this clonotype: The junction and the germline gene differ at one end; a read error may be behind it. The chain employs TRBV7-9 and TRBJ2-2; the D gene could be TRBD1 or TRBD2 (5 bases each). This CDR3 has 14 amino acids. Germline CDR1 reads SEHNR; CDR2 reads FQNEAQ (reference sequence). CDR3 DNA sequence: TGCGCCAGCAGCTTAGGGGCGAACACCGGGAAGCTGTTTTTT. As protein: CASSLGANTGKLFF.

This clonotype has just one count. J is TRBJ2-3 and V is TRBV20-1; 8 nucleotides agree with TRBD1. Germline V gene sequence: CDR1 DFQATT, CDR2 SNEGSKA (reference sequence). J was trimmed by 5 bases and V by 7 bases; bases with no gene match: 17. CDR3 length: 16 amino acids. The CDR3 coding sequence is TGCAGTGGTGGTAAATCCCGGGACAGGATAGGAGATACGCAGTATTTT. Protein: CSGGKSRDRIGDTQYF.

This clonotype showed up just a few times. The chain has TRBV30 and TRBJ1-2; D unclear. V was cut by 3 bases and J by 4 bases, with 15 bases left in between. The CDR3 totals 14 residues. Germline V gene data show CDR1 as GTSNPN and CDR2 as SVGIG (reference sequence). The CDR3 DNA is TGTGCCTGGAGAGGCGCAGTACGCGGCTATGGCTACACCTTC. Residues: CAWRGAVRGYGYTF.

This clonotype was recorded once. The V gene is TRBV6-2 or TRBV6-3, the J gene TRBJ2-3, with 12 nucleotides matching TRBD2. The CDR3 has 19 residues. Germline CDR1 is MNHEY and CDR2 is SVGEGT. The CDR3 region has the DNA TGTATCAGCAGTTACTCGACCGCTAGCGGGAGGGCTATCACAGATACGCAGTATTTT. Translating gives CISSYSTASGRAITDTQYF.

This clonotype was counted many times. This chain uses TRBV12-2 with TRBJ1-1. TRBV12-2 is described as a pseudogene. The CDR3 is 15 residues long. The CDR3, as DNA: TGTGCAAGTCGCTTAGTAAGGGGAGGAAACACTGAAGCTTTCTTT. It encodes CASRLVRGGNTEAFF.

This clonotype was detected ten times or more. V and J are TRBV6-5 and TRBJ2-1, with 14 bases matching TRBD2. With 5 bases clipped from V and 10 bases from J, the junction kept 7 bases outside the gene matches. This CDR3 comprises 15 residues. In germline, CDR1 is MNHEY, CDR2 SVGAGI. The CDR3 DNA reads as TGTGCCAGCAGTAGGGGACTAGCGGGAGTCCACGAGCAGTTCTTC. This gives the protein CASSRGLAGVHEQFF.

This clonotype is a singleton in its sample. The rearrangement uses TRBV6-5 and TRBJ2-1; 11 positions match TRBD2. This CDR3 region has 15 residues. Germline trimming cut 6 bases from V and 13 bases from J; bases unmatched to any gene: 14. Germline-derived CDR1 and CDR2 are MNHEY and SVGAGI. The CDR3 DNA follows: TGTGCCAGCAGAATCCGGACTAGCGGGCCGGGTGAACAGTTCTTC. Its translation: CASRIRTSGPGEQFF.

To note about this clonotype: Since a much larger clone is just one base distant, this may be a read error. This CDR3 is CSVTQSQETQYF. The CDR3 bases are TGCAGTGTTACGCAGTCCCAAGAGACCCAGTACTTC. The chain employs TRBV20-1 and TRBJ2-5; D unclear. Between the trimmed V and J ends, which lost 7 bases and 1 base, there was a span of 10 bases. The CDR3 has 12 residues. Per germline, CDR1 DFQATT and CDR2 SNEGSKA (reference sequence).

As concerns this clonotype: A read error may be the cause here, since a much bigger clone is one base away. The rearrangement uses TRBV5-6 and TRBJ2-3; 10 positions match TRBD1. The CDR3 runs to 14 residues. Germline V lookup: CDR1 SGHDT, CDR2 YYEEEE. CDR3 residues: CVSDPGQGTDTQYF. Written as DNA, the CDR3 is TGTGTCAGCGACCCGGGACAGGGGACAGATACGCAGTATTTT.

With regard to this clonotype: Since a much larger clone is just one base distant, this may be a read error. The V call is TRBV6-5, the J call TRBJ1-5; D uncertain. Germline assignment: CDR1 MNHEY and CDR2 SVGAGI. V lost 6 bases and J lost 0, with 6 bases in between. The CDR3 contains 13 residues. CDR3 residues: CASSQSSNQPQHF. In nucleotides, the CDR3 is TGTGCCAGCAGCCAAAGTAGCAATCAGCCCCAGCATTTT.

Comment on this clonotype: Its ends do not fully match the called genes, so a read error is possible. V and J are TRBV11-1 and TRBJ2-3; no reliable D call. The CDR3 is made up of 14 amino acids. Per the germline V gene, CDR1 is SGHAT and CDR2 is FQDESV (reference sequence). The CDR3 sequence is CASSLAVGTDMQNF. In DNA, the CDR3 is TGTGCCAGCAGCTTAGCTGTGGGCACAGATATGCAGAATTTT.

This clonotype occurred many times. V and J are TRBV28 and TRBJ2-7, with TRBD1 matching over 10 bases. The CDR3 contains 14 residues. The J segment lost 4 bases and the V segment lost 5 bases, leaving 5 bases of the junction unmatched. Germline CDR1 and CDR2: MDHEN and SYDVKM. The CDR3 DNA is TGTGCCAGCAGTCGGGACAGGGGCGGATACGAGCAGTACTTC. Amino acid sequence: CASSRDRGGYEQYF.

Of note for this clonotype: The junction does not match germline at one end; this may be a read error. The chain has TRBV11-2 and TRBJ2-7, with D possibly TRBD2 on 5 matching bases. CDR3 length equals 15 residues. Germline CDR1 is SGHAT and CDR2 is FQNNGV. In nucleotides, the CDR3 is TGTGACAGCAGCCCTTGGGCTAGCTGTTCCTACGGGCAGTACTTC. Encoded protein: CDSSPWASCSYGQYF.

This clonotype was seen once. An end of the junction does not agree with germline; a read error may underlie this. The J gene is TRBJ1-4, the V gene TRBV11-2; D is uncertain. The CDR3 consists of 14 residues. Germline V gene lookup returns CDR1 SGHAT and CDR2 FQNNGV. The CDR3 reads CASSPDSTHEKLFF. The CDR3 nucleotides read TGTGCCAGCAGCCCTGATAGCACTCATGAAAAGCTGTTTTTT.

The table lists this clonotype with a few counts. The junction differs from germline at one of its ends, possibly a read error. The chain employs TRBV29-1 and TRBJ2-7; 11 bases are a match to TRBD2. CDR3 size: 15 residues. The germline V gene has CDR1 SQVTM and CDR2 ANQGSEA. The CDR3 DNA follows: TGCAGCGCTGACCTGCTAGCGGGAGGTCTTTACGATCAGTACTTC. This codes for CSADLLAGGLYDQYF.

This clonotype was counted between two and nine times. A much bigger clone sits one base away, suggesting this may be a read error. The chain combines TRBV20-1 with TRBJ2-1; 11 bases are a match to TRBD1. The CDR3 runs to 14 residues. After removal of 8 bases from V and 3 bases from J, the junction contained 6 bases not matched to a gene. Per germline, CDR1 DFQATT and CDR2 SNEGSKA (reference sequence). CDR3: CSSLGTGGYNEQFF. CDR3 sequence (DNA): TGCAGTTCCCTCGGGACAGGGGGCTACAATGAGCAGTTCTTC.

As to this clonotype: At one boundary the junction diverges from the germline segment, which might be a read error. The chain joins TRBV12-3 or TRBV12-4 to TRBJ2-3; 8 bases match TRBD2. The CDR3 has 15 amino acids. In DNA, the CDR3 is TGTGCCATCAGTTCAGCTAGCGGGCTCTCAGATACGCAGTATTTT. It yields the protein CAISSASGLSDTQYF.

About this clonotype: This may be a read error: a much more frequent sequence differs by one nucleotide. The rearrangement links TRBV6-1 to TRBJ1-6, with TRBD1 matching over 7 bases. CDR3 size: 16 residues. The germline CDR1 and CDR2 sequences are MNHNS and SASEGT. The V segment lost 3 bases and the J segment 6 bases; nucleotides outside the gene matches: 8. This CDR3 reads CASSERDSFTNSPLHF. CDR3 in DNA: TGTGCCAGCAGTGAGCGGGACAGTTTTACTAATTCACCCCTCCACTTT.

Remarks on this clonotype: An end of the junction differs from the germline gene, which may be a read error. CDR3 loop: CASRPDRLNNEPQHF. The CDR3 DNA sequence: TGTGCCAGCAGGCCGGACAGGTTAAACAATGAGCCCCAGCATTTT. The chain is built from TRBV6-1 and TRBJ1-5; 7 nucleotides match TRBD1. The CDR3 is 15 residues long. Germline V gene sequence: CDR1 MNHNS, CDR2 SASEGT.

For this clonotype: A much larger clone lies a single base off, so this may be a read error. This chain links TRBV12-5 with TRBJ2-3; 8 bases are a match to TRBD2. Unmatched junction bases numbered 5, after V lost 8 bases and J lost 4 bases. CDR1 is LGHNT, CDR2 FRNRAP, per germline. The CDR3 length is 13 residues. Here the CDR3 reads CASRTGGADTQYF. DNA of the CDR3: TGTGCTAGTAGGACGGGAGGGGCAGATACGCAGTATTTT.

Comment on this clonotype: It may be a read error: a sequence one base away is much more abundant. This chain uses TRBV20-1 with TRBJ1-5; 10 bases fit TRBD1. Looked up from germline, CDR1 is DFQATT and CDR2 is SNEGSKA (reference sequence). The CDR3 contains 16 residues. With 3 bases clipped from V and 5 bases from J, the junction kept 10 bases outside the gene matches. CDR3 sequence reads: CSARRDRGWRHQPQHF. For the CDR3, the DNA is TGCAGTGCTAGGCGGGACAGGGGTTGGCGTCATCAGCCCCAGCATTTT.

J is TRBJ1-5 and V is TRBV18; D not resolved. CDR1 is KGHSH, CDR2 LQKENI, per germline. The CDR3 is made up of 15 amino acids. V lost 5 bases and J 5 bases, leaving 16 bases between the germline ends. CDR3 nucleotide sequence: TGTGCCAGCTCAGGAACAAAGGGAAGTGATCAGCCCCAGCATTTT. Its protein is CASSGTKGSDQPQHF.

A remark on this clonotype: The junction differs from germline at one of its ends, possibly a read error. The J gene is TRBJ2-1, the V gene TRBV12-3 or TRBV12-4, with TRBD2 matching over 7 bases. The CDR3 totals 16 residues. The CDR3 reads CASSGGLEGSFNEQFF. CDR3 nucleotides: TGTGCCAGCAGCGGTGGACTAGAGGGCTCCTTCAATGAGCAGTTCTTC.

The sample holds a few counts of this clonotype. A clone one base away is much larger, so this may be a read error. The chain joins TRBV20-1 to TRBJ1-5; perhaps TRBD1 as D (6 bases). Trimming removed 3 bases at V and 3 bases at J, with 18 bases between. The CDR3 loop spans 16 amino acids. The germline V gene encodes CDR1 DFQATT and CDR2 SNEGSKA (reference sequence). The CDR3 coding sequence is TGCAGTGCTAGGTGGGACATGGGCCCCACCAATCAGCCCCAGCATTTT. Its protein product is CSARWDMGPTNQPQHF.

This clonotype was observed a handful of times. No conserved phenylalanine or tryptophan ends this CDR3, so it is likely a read error. The chain employs TRBV4-3 and TRBJ2-1; 9 bases are a match to TRBD2. The CDR3 runs 17 residues. Trimming took 0 bases from V and 7 from J; bases not matched to a gene: 10. Germline V lookup: CDR1 LGHNA, CDR2 YSLEER. The CDR3 region has the DNA TGCGCCAGCAGCCAAGATAAGTTAGCGGGAGTTCGAAATGAGCAGTTCTCC. It encodes CASSQDKLAGVRNEQFS.

A word on this clonotype: A much larger clone differs by one base, so this may be a read error. The V and J genes are TRBV5-4 and TRBJ2-1, with no clear D. CDR3 length: 12 amino acids. The germline V gene encodes CDR1 SGHNT and CDR2 YYREEE (reference sequence). The CDR3: CASTLTYNEQFF. CDR3 DNA: TGTGCCAGCACCTTGACCTACAATGAGCAGTTCTTC.

This clonotype showed up just a few times. The chain couples TRBV23-1 to TRBJ2-1; D is unresolved. TRBV23-1 is recorded as an ORF, its role being uncertain. Trimming took 3 bases from V and 0 from J, leaving 12 bases between them. This CDR3 contains 16 residues. The CDR3 sequence is CASSHSVAASYNEQFF. The CDR3 coding sequence is TGCGCCAGCAGTCACTCTGTGGCGGCCTCCTACAATGAGCAGTTCTTC.

The sample holds many counts of this clonotype. The J gene is TRBJ1-1, the V gene TRBV6-1, with D hard to call. Trimming left V 4 bases short and J 8 bases short, with 14 bases between. Germline assignment: CDR1 MNHNS and CDR2 SASEGT. This CDR3 has 13 amino acids. Written as DNA, the CDR3 is TGTGCCAGCAGTGGAGCAAGATCGGTAGAAGCTTTCTTT. Translating it yields CASSGARSVEAFF.